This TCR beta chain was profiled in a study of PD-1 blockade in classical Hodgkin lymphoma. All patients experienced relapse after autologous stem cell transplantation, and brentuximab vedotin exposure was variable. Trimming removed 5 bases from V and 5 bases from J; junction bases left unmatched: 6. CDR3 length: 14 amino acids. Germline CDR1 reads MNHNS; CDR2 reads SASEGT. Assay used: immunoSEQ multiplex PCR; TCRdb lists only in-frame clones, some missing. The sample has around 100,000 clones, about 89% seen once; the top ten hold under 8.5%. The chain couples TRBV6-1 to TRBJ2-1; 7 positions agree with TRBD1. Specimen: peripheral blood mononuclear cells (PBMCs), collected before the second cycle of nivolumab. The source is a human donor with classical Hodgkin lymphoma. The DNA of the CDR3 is TGTGCCAGCAGTTATCGGGACAGCGACAATGAGCAGTTCTTC. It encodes CASSYRDSDNEQFF.